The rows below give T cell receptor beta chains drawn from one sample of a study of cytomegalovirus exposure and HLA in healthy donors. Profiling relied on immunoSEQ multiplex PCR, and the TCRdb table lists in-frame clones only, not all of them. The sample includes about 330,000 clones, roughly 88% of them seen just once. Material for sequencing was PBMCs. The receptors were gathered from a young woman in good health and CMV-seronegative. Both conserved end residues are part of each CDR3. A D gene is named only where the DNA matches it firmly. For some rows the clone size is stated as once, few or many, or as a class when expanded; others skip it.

DNA: TGTGCCAGCAGTAGAGGGACAAATTTAGCCAAAAACATTCAGTACTTC; CDR3: CASSRGTNLAKNIQYF; size: NA; D: NA; V: TRBV27; J: TRBJ2-4
DNA: TGCGCCAGCAGCTCGGACAGGATATCCAACACTGAAGCTTTCTTT; CDR3: CASSSDRISNTEAFF; size: NA; D: TRBD1; V: TRBV5-1; J: TRBJ1-1
DNA: TGTGCCAGCAGGCCGCAGATAGCCGCCTACGAGCAGTACTTC; CDR3: CASRPQIAAYEQYF; size: NA; D: NA; V: TRBV28; J: TRBJ2-7
DNA: TGCGCCAGCAGTTGTTCTAGCGGGAGTTCTGGGGCCAACGTCCTGACTTTC; CDR3: CASSCSSGSSGANVLTF; size: NA; D: TRBD2; V: TRBV10-1; J: TRBJ2-6
DNA: TGTGCCAGCAGCTTCCGAGACAGGGATACCGATACGCAGTATTTT; CDR3: CASSFRDRDTDTQYF; size: NA; D: TRBD1; V: TRBV5-6; J: TRBJ2-3
DNA: TGTGCCACCAGCAGAGGCAGGGGGACCGGGGAGCTGTTTTTT; CDR3: CATSRGRGTGELFF; size: NA; D: TRBD1; V: TRBV15; J: TRBJ2-2
DNA: TGTGCCAGCAGTTACTCAGCGGTCGCCTACGAGCAGTACTTC; CDR3: CASSYSAVAYEQYF; size: NA; D: NA; V: TRBV6-6; J: TRBJ2-7
DNA: TGTGCCAGCCTAGGGGGCCTGGACTATGGCTACACCTTC; CDR3: CASLGGLDYGYTF; size: NA; D: TRBD1; V: TRBV6-5; J: TRBJ1-2
DNA: TGTGCCAGCAGTTTGCGCGGGAGGAGCTCCTACAATGAGCAGTTCTTC; CDR3: CASSLRGRSSYNEQFF; size: once; D: TRBD2; V: TRBV6-5; J: TRBJ2-1
DNA: TGTGCCAGCAGTGGACAGGGTACGGGCACCGGGGAGCTGTTTTTT; CDR3: CASSGQGTGTGELFF; size: few; D: TRBD1; V: TRBV2; J: TRBJ2-2
DNA: TGTGCCAGCAGTGAACCCGGTCAGCCCCAGCATTTT; CDR3: CASSEPGQPQHF; size: NA; D: NA; V: TRBV6-1; J: TRBJ1-5
DNA: TGTGCCAGCAGTTTCCCAGGGTCTGGGGGCTACACCTTC; CDR3: CASSFPGSGGYTF; size: NA; D: NA; V: TRBV6-5; J: TRBJ1-2
DNA: TGTGCCAGCAGCCCTACGGGGGGTGAAAAACTGTTTTTT; CDR3: CASSPTGGEKLFF; size: few; D: NA; V: TRBV11-2; J: TRBJ1-4
DNA: TGCGCCAGCAGCTTGGGTACAGGGGAGGTAAACACCATATATTTT; CDR3: CASSLGTGEVNTIYF; size: NA; D: TRBD1; V: TRBV5-1; J: TRBJ1-3
DNA: TGTGCCAGCAGCCAAGATCGGGGGGGTGACTATACGCAGTATTTT; CDR3: CASSQDRGGDYTQYF; size: NA; D: TRBD2; V: TRBV14; J: TRBJ2-3
DNA: TGTGCCACCAGCAGAGATCTAGGGGGGACTAACTACGAGCAGTACTTC; CDR3: CATSRDLGGTNYEQYF; size: once; D: NA; V: TRBV15; J: TRBJ2-7
DNA: TGTGCCAGCAGTTTATGGACTAGCGGATTCTACAATGAGCAGTTCTTC; CDR3: CASSLWTSGFYNEQFF; size: NA; D: TRBD2; V: TRBV27; J: TRBJ2-1
DNA: TGTGCCAGCCTCCCGGGGAAGATGAACACTGAAGCTTTCTTT; CDR3: CASLPGKMNTEAFF; size: NA; D: NA; V: TRBV2; J: TRBJ1-1
DNA: TGTGCCAGCAGCAGGACAGGCCCCACAGATACGCAGTATTTT; CDR3: CASSRTGPTDTQYF; size: NA; D: TRBD1; V: TRBV25-1; J: TRBJ2-3
DNA: TGTGCCAGCAGTTTATTCAGGGGCCGTCTCGGGAATGAGCAGTTCTTC; CDR3: CASSLFRGRLGNEQFF; size: NA; D: NA; V: TRBV28; J: TRBJ2-1
DNA: TGTGCCAGCAGTGGCGGGACAGGGGGCACGCAAGAGACCCAGTACTTC; CDR3: CASSGGTGGTQETQYF; size: NA; D: TRBD1; V: TRBV2; J: TRBJ2-5
DNA: TGCGCCAGCAGCCAAGAAGGAAGCGGTCGAGGCACCGGGGAGCTGTTTTTT; CDR3: CASSQEGSGRGTGELFF; size: NA; D: NA; V: TRBV4-1; J: TRBJ2-2
DNA: TGTGCCAGCAGTCAGGCCAATTCCTACGAGCAGTACTTC; CDR3: CASSQANSYEQYF; size: NA; D: NA; V: TRBV6-5; J: TRBJ2-7
DNA: TGTGCCACCAGCAGAGACCGGGGGGGAACTGAAGCTTTCTTT; CDR3: CATSRDRGGTEAFF; size: NA; D: NA; V: TRBV15; J: TRBJ1-1
DNA: TGCGCCAGCAGCGCAACTAGCGGGAGACACAATGAGCAGTTCTTC; CDR3: CASSATSGRHNEQFF; size: NA; D: TRBD2; V: TRBV5-1; J: TRBJ2-1
DNA: TGTGCCAGCGGGACTAGAAGCTCCTACAATGAGCAGTTCTTC; CDR3: CASGTRSSYNEQFF; size: NA; D: TRBD2; V: TRBV27; J: TRBJ2-1
DNA: TGTGCCAGCAGCCTAACCTGGACAGGGGGGGCTCCCCAGCATTTT; CDR3: CASSLTWTGGAPQHF; size: NA; D: TRBD1; V: TRBV5-6; J: TRBJ1-5